These 32 T cell receptor beta chains came from one sample sequenced in a study of PD-1 blockade in classical Hodgkin lymphoma. The data were produced by immunoSEQ multiplex PCR, yet TCRdb's version contains in-frame clones alone and is incomplete. Seen here are around 27,000 clones, roughly 78% observed once, and the top ten hold 11%. All the patients suffered relapse after autologous stem cell transplantation, and brentuximab vedotin exposure differed. This material consisted of peripheral blood mononuclear cells (PBMCs), taken before the second cycle of nivolumab. The receptors here all came from a human donor with classical Hodgkin lymphoma.

The V gene is TRBV28, the J gene TRBJ1-5; D is undetermined. Deletions cut 4 bases from V and 2 bases from J, with 9 bases between. The CDR3 sequence is 14 residues long. CDR1 and CDR2 from the germline V gene are MDHEN and SYDVKM. CDR3: CASSSTNGNQPQHF. Written as DNA, the CDR3 is TGTGCCAGCAGTTCAACGAACGGCAATCAGCCCCAGCATTTT.

J is TRBJ2-7 and V is TRBV6-5; 8 bases align to TRBD1. Trimming at V came to 0 bases and at J to 6 bases, leaving 4 bases not matched to a gene. The CDR3 totals 14 residues. Germline values: CDR1 MNHEY, CDR2 SVGAGI. CDR3 in DNA: TGTGCCAGCAGTTACTCCGACGACAGGGGCGAGCAGTACTTC. Translation gives CASSYSDDRGEQYF.

The chain carries TRBV7-9 and TRBJ1-2; D unresolved. The CDR3 is made up of 16 amino acids. Germline CDR1 is SEHNR and CDR2 is FQNEAQ (reference sequence). Trimming cost V 5 bases and J 3 bases, with 19 bases left between them. The CDR3 here is CASSTSRVELDYGYTF. CDR3 nucleotide sequence: TGTGCCAGCAGCACCTCACGTGTGGAGTTGGACTATGGCTACACCTTC.

Only one count was recorded for this clone. The chain employs TRBV29-1 and TRBJ2-3; D remains ambiguous. Per the germline V gene, CDR1 is SQVTM and CDR2 is ANQGSEA. Trimming took 6 bases from V and 0 from J, leaving 10 bases between them. CDR3 length equals 13 residues. The DNA for the CDR3 is TGCAGCGTGGACCGTTCTAGCACAGATACGCAGTATTTT. Translated, it gives CSVDRSSTDTQYF.

This sequence joins TRBV11-2 and TRBJ2-2; D tentatively fits TRBD1 or TRBD2 (5 bases each). Trimming pared 5 bases from V and 5 bases from J, leaving 18 bases between. Looked up from germline, CDR1 is SGHAT and CDR2 is FQNNGV. CDR3 length: 16 residues. CDR3 DNA: TGTGCCAGCAGCCCCTCCGCCGGGACCAGGACCGGGGAGCTGTTTTTT. Its protein product is CASSPSAGTRTGELFF.

This rearrangement joins TRBV19 to TRBJ2-2; TRBD1 matches at 9 bases. Looked up from germline, CDR1 is LNHDA and CDR2 is SQIVND (reference sequence). The CDR3 is 16 residues long. V was clipped by 6 bases and J by 2 bases; unmatched bases: 7. CDR3 region: CASRLRDRANTGELFF. In DNA, the CDR3 is TGTGCCAGTAGACTCCGGGACAGGGCTAACACCGGGGAGCTGTTTTTT.

This clone appeared once. The chain is built from TRBV9 and TRBJ2-3; TRBD2 might be the D (6 bases). The CDR3 consists of 14 residues. Per the germline V gene, CDR1 is SGDLS and CDR2 is YYNGEE. V was cut by 2 bases and J by 3 bases, with 10 bases left in between. The CDR3 nucleotides read TGTGCCAGCAGCGTTGAACTAGCAACAGATACGCAGTATTTT. This sequence encodes CASSVELATDTQYF. Complete variable domain (other parts from reference TRBV9 and TRBJ2-3): DSGVTQTPKHLITATGQRVTLRCSPRSGDLSVYWYQQSLDQGLQFLIQYYNGEERAKGNILERFSAQQFPDLHSELNLSSLELGDSALYFCASSVELATDTQYFGPGTRLTVL.

The chain carries TRBV20-1 and TRBJ1-1, with no clear D. The V end lost 0 bases, the J end lost 5 bases, and 4 bases lay between the germline ends. The CDR3 is 11 amino acids. CDR1 and CDR2 from the germline V gene are DFQATT and SNEGSKA (reference sequence). CDR3 sequence reads: CSARELTEAFF. For the CDR3, the DNA is TGCAGTGCTAGAGAGTTAACTGAAGCTTTCTTT.

This clone has more than one count but fewer than ten. The V and J genes are TRBV4-1 and TRBJ2-5, with 13 bases lining up with TRBD2. Germline-derived CDR1 and CDR2 are MGHRA and YSYEKL. Unmatched junction bases numbered 10, after V lost 4 bases and J lost 5 bases. This CDR3 spans 17 amino acids. This CDR3 is CASSLGLAGPGRETQYF. The CDR3 nucleotides read TGCGCCAGCAGCCTGGGACTAGCGGGGCCTGGACGGGAGACCCAGTACTTC.

This clone was seen once. This chain connects TRBV5-1 to TRBJ2-1; D is perhaps TRBD2 (5 bases). This CDR3 is 15 amino acids long. V lost 2 bases and J 3 bases, leaving 12 bases between the germline ends. The V gene's germline CDR1 is SGHRS and CDR2 YFSETQ. CDR3 DNA: TGCGCCAGCAGCTTCCGGGAAAGAGGCTACAATGAGCAGTTCTTC. Translated, it gives CASSFRERGYNEQFF.

The gene calls are TRBV27 and TRBJ2-1; D perhaps matches TRBD1 (6 bases). The CDR3 length is 15 residues. V lost 3 bases and J lost 5, with 14 bases in between. The germline V gene encodes CDR1 MNHEY and CDR2 SMNVEV (reference sequence). The DNA of the CDR3 is TGTGCCAGCAGTTTCGGTAACACAGGGAACAATGAGCAGTTCTTC. It translates to CASSFGNTGNNEQFF.

This clone is medium-sized (0.01 to 0.1%) within its sample. V gene TRBV2 combines with J gene TRBJ1-1; tentative D call: TRBD1 (6 bases). Germline V gives CDR1 SNHLY, CDR2 FYNNEI. Trimming pared 5 bases from V and 4 bases from J, leaving 17 bases between. The CDR3 runs to 15 residues. The CDR3 here is CASSSGGSHGTEAFF. The CDR3 DNA reads TGTGCCAGCAGTTCGGGGGGCAGCCACGGCACTGAAGCTTTCTTT.

The chain combines TRBV5-4 with TRBJ1-2; D is ambiguous. Trimming took 5 bases from V and 4 from J, leaving 15 bases between them. Germline CDR1 SGHNT, CDR2 YYREEE (reference sequence). The CDR3 runs to 14 residues. CDR3: CASRPRDSGYGYTF. CDR3 coding DNA: TGTGCCAGCAGGCCGAGGGATTCTGGCTATGGCTACACCTTC.

J is TRBJ2-5 and V is TRBV19, with 10 bases matching TRBD1. J gave up 0 bases and V 7 bases, and 14 bases lay outside the gene matches. There are 18 residues in the CDR3. Germline lookup yields CDR1 LNHDA and CDR2 SQIVND (reference sequence). For the CDR3, the DNA is TGTGCCAGTAAACCCCGGGACAGGGGACCCCCCCACCAAGAGACCCAGTACTTC. It translates to CASKPRDRGPPHQETQYF.

The chain uses TRBV4-2 and TRBJ2-4; maybe TRBD1 (6 bases). CDR3 size: 17 residues. The germline V and J ends were trimmed by 4 bases and 7 bases, with 23 bases remaining between them. The germline CDR1 and CDR2 sequences are LGHNA and YNFKEQ. CDR3 sequence reads: CASSPKPRDISSNIQYF. The CDR3, as DNA: TGTGCCAGCAGCCCGAAACCCCGGGACATAAGTTCCAACATTCAGTACTTC.

The gene calls are TRBV30 and TRBJ2-3; TRBD2 agrees at 10 bases. The CDR3 length is 12 residues. Germline V gene sequence: CDR1 GTSNPN, CDR2 SVGIG (reference sequence). Trimming took 7 bases from V and 6 from J; bases not matched to a gene: 4. The CDR3 loop is CAFSGGSDTQYF. The CDR3 DNA sequence: TGTGCCTTTAGCGGGGGGTCGGATACGCAGTATTTT.

The V call is TRBV28, the J call TRBJ2-7; D not certain. The CDR3 contains 12 residues. Germline V gene sequence: CDR1 MDHEN, CDR2 SYDVKM. The V gene lost 3 bases and the J gene lost 9 bases, with 12 bases spanning the gap. CDR3 DNA sequence: TGTGCCAGCAGTTTGAAAAGGATGGGGCAGTACTTC. Its protein is CASSLKRMGQYF.

The chain's CDR3 is CASSEIGTENTEAFF. The CDR3 coding sequence is TGTGCCAGCAGTGAAATAGGGACGGAGAACACTGAAGCTTTCTTT. This chain uses TRBV2 with TRBJ1-1, with D possibly being TRBD1 (5 bases). In germline, CDR1 is SNHLY, CDR2 FYNNEI. The CDR3 consists of 15 residues. Trimming cost V 2 bases and J 1 base, with 11 bases left between them. The variable domain in full, completed from reference TRBV2 and TRBJ1-1, reads EPEVTQTPSHQVTQMGQEVILRCVPISNHLYFYWYRQILGQKVEFLVSFYNNEISEKSEIFDDQFSVERPDGSNFTLKIRSTKLEDSAMYFCASSEIGTENTEAFFGQGTRLTVV.

The chain carries TRBV7-8 and TRBJ2-1; the D gene is possibly TRBD2 (7 bases). The CDR3 totals 17 residues. The germline V gene has CDR1 SGHVS and CDR2 FQNEAQ. With 0 bases removed from V and 3 bases from J, the gap between germline ends came to 15 bases. CDR3 loop: CASSLAPRGGVYNEQFF. In DNA, the CDR3 is TGTGCCAGCAGCTTAGCACCGAGGGGGGGGGTCTACAATGAGCAGTTCTTC.

DNA of the CDR3: TGTGCCAGCAGTTACGAGCCAGGAGGCACAGATACGCAGTATTTT. Amino acid sequence: CASSYEPGGTDTQYF. The V and J genes are TRBV6-6 and TRBJ2-3; no clear D. The V end lost 2 bases, the J end lost 1 base, and 10 bases lay between the germline ends. The CDR3 spans 15 residues. The germline gives CDR1 MNHNY, CDR2 SVGAGI (reference sequence).

V is TRBV29-1 and J is TRBJ2-7, with TRBD1 matching 12 bases. Germline V gene sequence: CDR1 SQVTM, CDR2 ANQGSEA. After removal of 4 bases from V and 4 bases from J, the junction contained 11 bases not matched to a gene. The CDR3 totals 16 residues. CDR3 nucleotides: TGCAGCGTTGTCGCAGTGGGGGGACAGGGGGCTTACGAGCAGTACTTC. Translation gives CSVVAVGGQGAYEQYF.

CDR3 in DNA: TGTGCCAGCAGCGTAGAGGGGCATAGCAATCAGCCCCAGCATTTT. Protein: CASSVEGHSNQPQHF. The chain has TRBV9 and TRBJ1-5; perhaps TRBD1 as D (5 bases). The CDR3 spans 15 residues. Per germline, CDR1 SGDLS and CDR2 YYNGEE. The V and J ends lost 0 bases and 0 bases respectively, with 7 bases between them.

This clone is a singleton in its sample. The J gene is TRBJ2-3, the V gene TRBV5-1, with TRBD1 matching 8 bases. The CDR3 runs to 15 residues. V lost 4 bases to trimming and J lost 5 bases; unmatched junction nucleotides: 9. CDR1 and CDR2 from the germline V gene are SGHRS and YFSETQ. The CDR3 loop is CASSADRVRGDTQYF. The CDR3 DNA follows: TGCGCCAGCAGCGCGGACAGGGTCCGCGGAGATACGCAGTATTTT. The variable domain in full, completed from reference TRBV5-1 and TRBJ2-3, reads KAGVTQTPRYLIKTRGQQVTLSCSPISGHRSVSWYQQTPGQGLQFLFEYFSETQRNKGNFPGRFSGRQFSNSRSEMNVSTLELGDSALYLCASSADRVRGDTQYFGPGTRLTVL.

V is TRBV6-5 and J is TRBJ1-2; 7 nucleotides line up with TRBD1. This CDR3 has 13 amino acids. CDR1 is MNHEY, CDR2 SVGAGI, per germline. The J segment lost 2 bases and the V segment lost 5 bases, leaving 2 bases of the junction unmatched. The DNA of the CDR3 is TGTGCCAGCAGTCCGACAGGGAACTATGGCTACACCTTC. This sequence encodes CASSPTGNYGYTF.

This clone appeared a single time. The chain combines TRBV19 with TRBJ1-1; D remains unclear. There are 12 residues in the CDR3. Per the germline V gene, CDR1 is LNHDA and CDR2 is SQIVND (reference sequence). V lost 3 bases and J lost 5, with 7 bases in between. The CDR3, as DNA: TGTGCCAGTAGTATGGGGAGGACTGAAGCTTTCTTT. It yields the protein CASSMGRTEAFF.

This sequence joins TRBV27 and TRBJ2-1, with TRBD2 matching 10 bases. Losses at the gene ends were 2 bases for V and 8 bases for J; bases not matched to a gene: 12. The CDR3 has 17 amino acids. CDR1 is MNHEY, CDR2 SMNVEV, per germline (reference sequence). The CDR3 sequence: CASSLRGPSGGAHEQFF. CDR3 sequence (DNA): TGTGCCAGCAGTTTACGGGGCCCAAGCGGGGGGGCCCATGAGCAGTTCTTC.

The V gene is TRBV4-3, the J gene TRBJ1-6; D uncertain. V lost 4 bases, J lost 0 bases, and 10 bases lay in between. This CDR3 has 16 residues. Germline CDR1 and CDR2: LGHNA and YSLEER. CDR3 amino acids: CASSRTRSSYNSPLHF. The CDR3, as DNA: TGCGCCAGCAGCCGGACGAGAAGCTCCTATAATTCACCCCTCCACTTT.

This clone was seen only a few times. The chain employs TRBV6-1 and TRBJ1-1; D is uncertain. Germline V lookup: CDR1 MNHNS, CDR2 SASEGT. The V gene lost 2 bases and the J gene lost 0 bases, with 4 bases spanning the gap. CDR3 length: 13 amino acids. CDR3 sequence (DNA): TGTGCCAGCAGTGAATGGCTGAACACTGAAGCTTTCTTT. This gives the protein CASSEWLNTEAFF.

The chain carries TRBV7-2 and TRBJ1-5, with a tentative D call TRBD1 (6 bases). V shed 4 bases and J shed 3 bases, with 7 bases lying between them. The CDR3 has 13 amino acids. Germline-derived CDR1 and CDR2 are SGHTA and FQGNSA. CDR3: CASSWDNNQPQHF. DNA of the CDR3: TGTGCCAGCAGCTGGGACAACAATCAGCCCCAGCATTTT.

The J gene is TRBJ1-2, the V gene TRBV20-1; D is unresolved. Between the trimmed V and J ends, which lost 5 bases and 6 bases, there was a span of 10 bases. CDR1 DFQATT and CDR2 SNEGSKA come from the germline V gene (reference sequence). The CDR3 has 11 amino acids. CDR3 DNA sequence: TGCAGTGCTGGGAGGGTGGATGGCTACACCTTC. This codes for CSAGRVDGYTF.

V usage is TRBV6-1 and J usage is TRBJ1-2, with a tentative D call TRBD1 (5 bases). The germline V gene encodes CDR1 MNHNS and CDR2 SASEGT. CDR3 length equals 13 residues. Trimming removed 0 bases at V and 7 bases at J, with 9 bases between. The CDR3 loop reads CASSEAWGRGYTF. The DNA for the CDR3 is TGTGCCAGCAGTGAAGCGTGGGGACGTGGCTACACCTTC.

The chain has TRBV11-1 and TRBJ2-7; TRBD1 matches 9 bases. V lost 1 base to trimming and J lost 3 bases; unmatched junction nucleotides: 7. The CDR3 spans 16 residues. Germline CDR1 is SGHAT and CDR2 is FQDESV (reference sequence). The CDR3 here is CASSLEPRDRDYEQYF. DNA for the CDR3: TGTGCCAGCAGCTTAGAACCTCGGGACAGGGACTACGAGCAGTACTTC.